The 21 T cell receptor beta chains reported below all come from one sample, sequenced in a study of shared clonotypes between healthy human individuals. Profiled with immunoSEQ multiplex PCR; TCRdb holds only in-frame clones, not every one. The sample carries approximately 2.4 million clones, approximately 94% recorded once. Sequencing was done on a sample of naive CD4+ T cells sorted from blood. Specified subset: CD45RA+ positively selected. The receptors were gathered from a man aged 18 to 35 in good health.

The genes are TRBV28 and TRBJ2-7; D possibly matches TRBD1 or TRBD2 (5 bases each). V lost 4 bases and J 3 bases, leaving 16 bases between the germline ends. Germline V lookup: CDR1 MDHEN, CDR2 SYDVKM. CDR3 size: 15 residues. The CDR3 bases are TGTGCCAGCAGTTCCCTGAGACAGACTATCTACGAGCAGTACTTC. Its protein product is CASSSLRQTIYEQYF.

The chain has TRBV7-3 and TRBJ2-1; tentatively, D is TRBD2 (5 bases). The V end was cut by 1 base, the J end by 5 bases, with 15 bases between. The CDR3 sequence is 16 residues long. The germline gives CDR1 SGHTA, CDR2 FQGTGA. The CDR3 region has the DNA TGTGCCAGCAGCTTAAATGCGCTAGCTGGGGACAATGAGCAGTTCTTC. Translated, it gives CASSLNALAGDNEQFF.

This sequence joins TRBV5-4 and TRBJ2-7, with 10 nucleotides matching TRBD2. Germline CDR1 and CDR2: SGHNT and YYREEE (reference sequence). This CDR3 is built from 17 residues. With 1 base clipped from V and 0 bases from J, the junction kept 7 bases outside the gene matches. The CDR3 bases are TGTGCCAGCAGCTTGAGGGGAAGGACTAGCGGCTCCTACGAGCAGTACTTC. Amino acids: CASSLRGRTSGSYEQYF.

The chain joins TRBV5-1 to TRBJ2-1; D possibly corresponds to TRBD2 (5 bases). The V end was cut by 5 bases, the J end by 12 bases, with 15 bases between. CDR1 and CDR2 (germline): SGHRS, YFSETQ. There are 12 residues in the CDR3. The CDR3 DNA sequence: TGCGCCAGCAGTCTACTAGAGGGCGGGCAGTTCTTC. It yields the protein CASSLLEGGQFF.

The rearrangement joins TRBV11-2 to TRBJ1-3; D might be TRBD1 (5 bases). Deletions cut 1 base from V and 0 bases from J, with 10 bases between. Per the germline V gene, CDR1 is SGHAT and CDR2 is FQNNGV. This CDR3 has 16 amino acids. The CDR3 coding sequence is TGTGCCAGCAGCTTAGTTTGGGGGACCTCTGGAAACACCATATATTTT. Its protein product is CASSLVWGTSGNTIYF.

The chain carries TRBV5-4 and TRBJ1-6, with D possibly matching TRBD1 (6 bases). Trimming took off 4 bases at V and 0 bases at J, with 11 bases between the two ends. CDR3 length: 16 amino acids. Per germline, CDR1 SGHNT and CDR2 YYREEE (reference sequence). The CDR3 bases are TGTGCCAGCAGCCCCAAGACAGGCTCCTATAATTCACCCCTCCACTTT. Protein product: CASSPKTGSYNSPLHF.

V is TRBV18 and J is TRBJ1-4, with TRBD1 matching over 9 bases. CDR1 and CDR2 (germline): KGHSH, LQKENI. This CDR3 has 17 amino acids. The trim removed 10 bases at V and 8 bases at J, leaving 20 bases unmatched. The CDR3 DNA reads TGTGCCAAAAATCCGACGGGACAGGGATGCACATGCGAAAAACTGTTTTTT. Protein: CAKNPTGQGCTCEKLFF.

The DNA for the CDR3 is TGTGCCACCAGCAGCGCTACCGGGACCCTCGCAGGGGGGGAGCTGTTTTTT. This translates into CATSSATGTLAGGELFF. The V gene is TRBV15, the J gene TRBJ2-2, with D possibly being TRBD1 or TRBD2 (5 bases each). Deletions cut 3 bases from V and 8 bases from J, with 22 bases between. The CDR3 covers 17 residues. Germline CDR1 LNHNV, CDR2 YYDKDF (reference sequence).

The chain couples TRBV5-4 to TRBJ1-2; TRBD1 might be the D (5 bases). This CDR3 region has 15 residues. From germline, CDR1 is SGHNT and CDR2 YYREEE (reference sequence). V lost 0 bases and J lost 5, with 14 bases in between. The DNA of the CDR3 is TGTGCCAGCAGCTTGGTCGGCCGGAGGGGATATGGCTACACCTTC. Protein sequence: CASSLVGRRGYGYTF.

This clone appeared a single time. In DNA form, the CDR3 reads TGTGCCTGGAGTACGGGACTAGCGGGGGGGCAGGAGACCCAGTACTTC. This gives the protein CAWSTGLAGGQETQYF. The chain employs TRBV30 and TRBJ2-5, with TRBD2 identical over 16 bases. From germline, CDR1 is GTSNPN and CDR2 SVGIG (reference sequence). The CDR3 is 16 amino acids. The trim removed 2 bases at V and 5 bases at J, leaving 5 bases unmatched.

The chain links TRBV6-5 to TRBJ1-4, with TRBD1 as a possible D gene (6 bases). The V gene's germline CDR1 is MNHEY and CDR2 SVGAGI. Trimming took off 6 bases at V and 5 bases at J, with 7 bases between the two ends. The length of the CDR3 is 12 residues. The CDR3 DNA is TGTGCCAGCAGCACAGGGAATGAAAAACTGTTTTTT. This encodes CASSTGNEKLFF.

The genes are TRBV6-5 and TRBJ2-7; 8 nucleotides match TRBD2. The CDR3 length is 13 residues. Per the germline V gene, CDR1 is MNHEY and CDR2 is SVGAGI. Losses at the gene ends were 8 bases for V and 1 base for J; bases not matched to a gene: 4. The DNA for the CDR3 is TGTGCCAGCGGCGCTAGCGGGTCCTACGAGCAGTACTTC. This sequence encodes CASGASGSYEQYF.

The chain is built from TRBV5-4 and TRBJ2-7, with TRBD2 as a possible D gene (5 bases). The CDR3 consists of 14 residues. Germline assignment: CDR1 SGHNT and CDR2 YYREEE (reference sequence). Trimming pared 3 bases from V and 0 bases from J, leaving 10 bases between. The CDR3 here is CASSYEGSSYEQYF. The CDR3 region has the DNA TGTGCCAGCAGCTACGAAGGGAGCTCCTACGAGCAGTACTTC. The full variable domain, completed using reference TRBV5-4 and TRBJ2-7, is ETGVTQSPTHLIKTRGQQVTLRCSSQSGHNTVSWYQQALGQGPQFIFQYYREEENGRGNFPPRFSGLQFPNYSSELNVNALELDDSALYLCASSYEGSSYEQYFGPGTRLTVT.

This clone was seen just once. The chain recombines TRBV14 with TRBJ1-1; the match to TRBD1 covers 8 bases. The CDR3 covers 13 residues. The V gene's germline CDR1 is SGHDN and CDR2 FVKESK. Trimming at V came to 4 bases and at J to 5 bases, leaving 3 bases not matched to a gene. The CDR3 loop reads CASSRTGNTEAFF. The CDR3 DNA reads as TGTGCCAGCAGCCGGACAGGGAATACTGAAGCTTTCTTT.

This clone has a single count. The chain recombines TRBV7-9 with TRBJ2-2; TRBD1 is a possible D gene (5 bases). This CDR3 has 13 residues. Deletions cut 6 bases from V and 5 bases from J, with 10 bases between. Germline CDR1 SEHNR, CDR2 FQNEAQ (reference sequence). The CDR3 sequence: CASSDQGTGELFF. The CDR3 DNA reads TGTGCCAGCAGTGACCAGGGTACCGGGGAGCTGTTTTTT.

This chain links TRBV9 with TRBJ2-3; D is unclear. Trimming pared 3 bases from V and 2 bases from J, leaving 10 bases between. Germline CDR1 SGDLS, CDR2 YYNGEE. The CDR3 spans 14 residues. In nucleotides, the CDR3 is TGTGCCAGCAGCGCCGGAGTTCACACAGATACGCAGTATTTT. This gives the protein CASSAGVHTDTQYF.

The chain recombines TRBV7-6 with TRBJ2-6, with TRBD2 matching 10 bases. Per the germline V gene, CDR1 is SGHVS and CDR2 is FNYEAQ. V dropped 5 bases and J dropped 1; count of bases not matched to a gene: 8. This CDR3 is built from 18 residues. In DNA, the CDR3 is TGTGCCAGCAGCCGCTTAGCGGGGGGTGAATCTGGGGCCAACGTCCTGACTTTC. Its translation: CASSRLAGGESGANVLTF.

This chain uses TRBV6-6 with TRBJ2-3, with 11 bases aligning to TRBD1. Per the germline V gene, CDR1 is MNHNY and CDR2 is SVGAGI (reference sequence). V lost 2 bases and J lost 2; bases outside the gene matches: 0. This CDR3 has 15 residues. The CDR3: CASSYGQGATDTQYF. DNA for the CDR3: TGTGCCAGCAGTTACGGACAGGGGGCCACAGATACGCAGTATTTT.

The V call is TRBV20-1, the J call TRBJ2-5; 7 nucleotides match TRBD2. The V gene's germline CDR1 is DFQATT and CDR2 SNEGSKA (reference sequence). The CDR3 covers 11 residues. The J segment lost 3 bases and the V segment lost 7 bases, leaving 2 bases of the junction unmatched. The CDR3 region is CSEGTKETQYF. The CDR3 nucleotides read TGCAGTGAAGGGACTAAAGAGACCCAGTACTTC.

This chain connects TRBV9 to TRBJ2-5; D gene ambiguous. Germline-derived CDR1 and CDR2 are SGDLS and YYNGEE. The CDR3 consists of 15 residues. Trimming removed 2 bases from V and 5 bases from J, with 16 bases in between. The CDR3 here is CASSVITGPTETQYF. CDR3 sequence (DNA): TGTGCCAGCAGCGTCATAACGGGCCCCACGGAGACCCAGTACTTC.

The chain uses TRBV6-5 and TRBJ2-7; the D gene could be TRBD1 or TRBD2 (5 bases each). With 4 bases removed from V and 12 bases from J, the gap between germline ends came to 13 bases. This CDR3 is built from 11 residues. CDR1 is MNHEY, CDR2 SVGAGI, per germline. The CDR3: CASSLGTARYF. CDR3 nucleotide sequence: TGTGCCAGCAGTTTAGGGACCGCACGGTACTTC.